Listed below are T cell receptor beta chains from one sample, sequenced in a study of OX40 agonist ivuxolimab in advanced cancers. Clones were sequenced by immunoSEQ multiplex PCR, and TCRdb holds only the in-frame ones, with some missing. The sample shows tens of thousands of clones, 70% to 90% of them seen only once. The sample here was CD4+ or CD8+ T cells sorted from blood, taken in a trial of the OX40 agonist ivuxolimab. These receptors originate from an adult with an advanced solid tumor such as melanoma, head and neck, liver or kidney cancer. Each CDR3 is given with its conserved first and last residue. The D gene is left open where the match is weak. A clone size is listed for some rows: how often the clone was seen (once, few, many), or a class if it is expanded.

V gene: TRBV10-3
J gene: TRBJ1-2
D gene: NA
clone size: NA
CDR3 protein: CAISELQLGYTF
CDR3 DNA: TGTGCCATCAGTGAGCTTCAACTTGGCTACACCTTC

V gene: TRBV19
J gene: TRBJ1-4
D gene: NA
clone size: NA
CDR3 protein: CATTFQGKLFF
CDR3 DNA: TGTGCCACTACCTTCCAGGGGAAACTGTTTTTT

V gene: TRBV2
J gene: TRBJ2-2
D gene: NA
clone size: NA
CDR3 protein: CATRSGGGAGELFF
CDR3 DNA: TGTGCCACTAGGTCAGGCGGTGGGGCCGGGGAGCTGTTTTTT

V gene: TRBV5-1
J gene: TRBJ2-7
D gene: TRBD2
clone size: NA
CDR3 protein: CASSLDGTSGMVQYF
CDR3 DNA: TGCGCCAGCAGCTTGGATGGGACTAGCGGGATGGTGCAGTACTTC

V gene: TRBV2
J gene: TRBJ1-2
D gene: NA
clone size: NA
CDR3 protein: CASSEAGGLSGYTF
CDR3 DNA: TGTGCCAGCAGTGAAGCCGGGGGACTCAGTGGCTACACCTTC

V gene: TRBV28
J gene: TRBJ1-1
D gene: NA
clone size: NA
CDR3 protein: CASRLIGPPNTEAFF
CDR3 DNA: TGTGCCAGCAGGTTGATAGGTCCACCGAACACTGAAGCTTTCTTT

V gene: TRBV5-1
J gene: TRBJ2-5
D gene: TRBD2
clone size: NA
CDR3 protein: CASSLSSGGKQETQYF
CDR3 DNA: TGCGCCAGCAGCTTGAGTAGCGGGGGTAAACAAGAGACCCAGTACTTC

V gene: TRBV9
J gene: TRBJ1-3
D gene: NA
clone size: NA
CDR3 protein: CASSVVGGIKYF
CDR3 DNA: TGTGCCAGCAGCGTAGTAGGTGGTATTAAGTATTTT

V gene: TRBV9
J gene: TRBJ1-4
D gene: NA
clone size: few
CDR3 protein: CASSVDVGNEKLFF
CDR3 DNA: TGTGCCAGCAGCGTAGATGTGGGGAATGAAAAACTGTTTTTT

V gene: TRBV10-2
J gene: TRBJ1-5
D gene: NA
clone size: NA
CDR3 protein: CASSQGVVGQPQHF
CDR3 DNA: TGCGCCAGCAGTCAGGGCGTAGTTGGTCAGCCCCAGCATTTT